The present entry profiles one T cell receptor beta chain with its context. The antigen remains unidentified. These data come from a study of T cell responses to AZD1222 COVID-19 vaccine. Clones were read by immunoSEQ multiplex PCR, and TCRdb kept only the in-frame ones, dropping some. The table has about 130,000 clones, 85% to 95% seen once. Trimming took 4 bases from V and 0 from J; bases not matched to a gene: 3. Germline CDR1 SQVTM, CDR2 ANQGSEA. The CDR3 is 14 amino acids. Whole-study findings and limits: Recipients of two AZD1222 doses showed rising Spike-specific TCR breadth and depth. Unmutated regions of variants are reportedly targeted by nearly half of spike-specific TCRs. A mostly white British donor set with more females was recruited, and clonal diversity was possibly underestimated. Of the AZD1222 recipients, only 5 to 7 were seropositive at baseline.

The chain recombines TRBV29-1 with TRBJ2-3, with 8 bases matching TRBD1. The TCR sequence derives from an adult in good health. The material was peripheral blood, obtained on day 0 of AZD1222 vaccination. The CDR3 bases are TGCAGCGTTGTGACAGGGGCTAGCACAGATACGCAGTATTTT. Amino acids: CSVVTGASTDTQYF.